The 8 T cell receptor beta chains below were found in one sample sequenced in a study of OX40 agonist ivuxolimab in advanced cancers. TCRdb's table, derived via immunoSEQ multiplex PCR, lists solely in-frame clones and lacks some. The sample shows about 89,000 clones, around nine tenths of them seen only once. The sample here was CD4+ or CD8+ T cells sorted from blood, taken in a trial of the OX40 agonist ivuxolimab. Every receptor here comes from an adult with an advanced solid tumor such as melanoma, head and neck, liver or kidney cancer.

This clone was recorded once. The gene calls are TRBV19 and TRBJ1-1; 9 bases line up with TRBD1. In germline, CDR1 is LNHDA, CDR2 SQIVND (reference sequence). The CDR3 length is 17 residues. V gave up 2 bases and J gave up 5 bases; unmatched junction bases: 12. The CDR3 DNA sequence: TGTGCCAGTAGTATACTAAACCCCTGGACAGGGGTAACTGAAGCTTTCTTT. Its protein is CASSILNPWTGVTEAFF.

V is TRBV29-1 and J is TRBJ2-7, with 7 bases identical to TRBD2. This CDR3 spans 18 amino acids. Germline V CDR1 and CDR2: SQVTM, ANQGSEA. With 4 bases clipped from V and 2 bases from J, the junction kept 20 bases outside the gene matches. The CDR3 protein is CSVVVALRGGGHPYEQYF. The CDR3 DNA is TGCAGCGTTGTGGTGGCTCTCCGTGGGGGGGGTCATCCCTACGAGCAGTACTTC.

The rearrangement joins TRBV5-6 to TRBJ1-2; D possibly corresponds to TRBD1 (5 bases). The CDR3 length is 14 residues. Germline CDR1 and CDR2: SGHDT and YYEEEE. V was pared by 1 base and J by 4 bases, with 11 bases between. The CDR3 nucleotides are TGTGCCAGCAGCTTGTCGGGGCCTCTCTATGGCTACACCTTC. Protein: CASSLSGPLYGYTF.

The chain has TRBV2 and TRBJ1-1; tentative D call: TRBD1 (6 bases). Trimming cost V 6 bases and J 4 bases, with 18 bases left between them. The CDR3 spans 15 residues. CDR1 and CDR2 from the germline V gene are SNHLY and FYNNEI. The CDR3 protein is CASRPRDKGGTEAFF. CDR3 sequence (DNA): TGTGCCAGCAGGCCCCGGGACAAAGGAGGCACTGAAGCTTTCTTT.

The count of this clone is one. The chain has TRBV15 and TRBJ2-1, with D unresolved. The V gene's germline CDR1 is LNHNV and CDR2 YYDKDF (reference sequence). V lost 0 bases to trimming and J lost 5 bases, with 11 bases between them. CDR3 length: 15 amino acids. In nucleotides, the CDR3 is TGTGCCACCAGCAGAGATCGTTTGGGCCACAATGAGCAGTTCTTC. It codes for CATSRDRLGHNEQFF.

The chain employs TRBV5-1 and TRBJ2-1, with D maybe TRBD2 (6 bases). The CDR3 loop spans 14 amino acids. Looked up from germline, CDR1 is SGHRS and CDR2 is YFSETQ. Trimming cost V 0 bases and J 2 bases, with 6 bases left between them. Here the CDR3 DNA reads TGCGCCAGCAGCTTGGCGGGGGCCTACAATGAGCAGTTCTTC. This encodes CASSLAGAYNEQFF.

The chain joins TRBV18 to TRBJ2-3; D is undetermined. The germline CDR1 and CDR2 sequences are KGHSH and LQKENI. The V gene lost 6 bases and the J gene lost 6 bases, with 4 bases spanning the gap. This CDR3 contains 10 residues. The CDR3: CASSGDTQYF. CDR3 in DNA: TGTGCCAGCTCGGGCGATACGCAGTATTTT.

This clone was detected once. This chain uses TRBV13 with TRBJ2-1; TRBD2 agrees at 14 bases. Germline V lookup: CDR1 PRHDT, CDR2 FYEKMQ (reference sequence). With 3 bases clipped from V and 0 bases from J, the junction kept 16 bases outside the gene matches. The CDR3 is 22 residues long. DNA for the CDR3: TGTGCCAGCAGCTTTGGGTCCCCCCTCTCGGGACTAGCGGGGGTCTCCTACAATGAGCAGTTCTTC. It specifies CASSFGSPLSGLAGVSYNEQFF.